Listed here are 27 T cell receptor beta chains from one sample, sequenced in a study of blood T cells in healthy people across ages. A second roughly 6 to 11 cycle PCR used barcoded and J-beta primers. Via MiXCR, TCRdb re-called the 5' RACE reads, giving one row per CDR3 protein. Among some 1.5 million distinct CDR3 sequences listed, roughly 27% were seen once. Sequencing was performed on blood. These receptor sequences come from a woman in her 30s in good health.

Regarding this clonotype: The junction does not match germline at one end; this may be a read error. The chain uses TRBV12-5 and TRBJ2-5; D possibly corresponds to TRBD1 (6 bases). The germline V gene encodes CDR1 LGHNT and CDR2 FRNRAP. This CDR3 spans 13 amino acids. CDR3 nucleotide sequence: TGTGCTAGGGGTTTTGCAGGGGAAGAGACCCAGTACTTC. It specifies CARGFAGEETQYF.

This clonotype was observed once. This chain's CDR3 is CASSSAGGPYYEQYF. CDR3 DNA: TGTGCCAGCAGCTCAGCAGGGGGCCCCTACTACGAGCAGTACTTC. The chain recombines TRBV7-2 with TRBJ2-4; 8 bases line up with TRBD1. The J call is doubtful: the DNA matches TRBJ2-7 better. The CDR3 loop spans 15 amino acids. The germline V gene has CDR1 SGHTA and CDR2 FQGNSA.

This clonotype was observed a handful of times. The rearrangement joins TRBV3-1 to TRBJ1-2; 10 nucleotides match TRBD1. The CDR3 is made up of 14 amino acids. In germline, CDR1 is LGHDT, CDR2 YNNKEL (reference sequence). Unmatched junction bases numbered 4, after V lost 2 bases and J lost 7 bases. DNA of the CDR3: TGTGCCAGCAGCCAAAACCGGGACAGGGGTGGCTACACCTTC. Its translation: CASSQNRDRGGYTF.

The sample holds a few counts of this clonotype. This rearrangement joins TRBV20-1 to TRBJ1-2; D is unclear. Trimming left V 3 bases short and J 7 bases short, with 9 bases between. This CDR3 has 11 residues. Germline lookup yields CDR1 DFQATT and CDR2 SNEGSKA (reference sequence). As DNA, the CDR3 is TGCAGTGCTAGTAGAGAGAGTGGCTACACCTTC. Translating it yields CSASRESGYTF.

There are a few counts of this clonotype. The chain combines TRBV3-1 with TRBJ2-5; D unclear. This CDR3 has 18 residues. Germline V gene data show CDR1 as LGHDT and CDR2 as YNNKEL (reference sequence). V was clipped by 2 bases and J by 5 bases, with 24 bases between them. The CDR3 bases are TGTGCCAGCAGCCAATCTGGGCCCCCAAAAAGGAACGGGGAGACCCAGTACTTC. Its translation is CASSQSGPPKRNGETQYF.

CDR3 protein: CASSPGTNTQYF. The CDR3 bases are TGTGCCAGCAGCCCGGGCACGAATACGCAGTATTTT. This rearrangement joins TRBV11-2 to TRBJ2-3, with D hard to call. The CDR3 has 12 residues. Trimming removed 5 bases from V and 7 bases from J, with 10 bases in between. Germline CDR1 and CDR2: SGHAT and FQNNGV. Together with reference TRBV11-2 and TRBJ2-3, the CDR3 gives the full variable domain: EAGVAQSPRYKIIEKRQSVAFWCNPISGHATLYWYQQILGQGPKLLIQFQNNGVVDDSQLPKDRFSAERLKGVDSTLKIQPAKLEDSAVYLCASSPGTNTQYFGPGTRLTVL.

Notes on this clonotype: A much bigger clone sits one base away, suggesting this may be a read error. V usage is TRBV4-1 and J usage is TRBJ1-4; D ambiguous. Trimming stripped 0 bases from V and 1 base from J, with 9 bases between. The CDR3 sequence is 16 residues long. CDR1 and CDR2 from the germline V gene are MGHRA and YSYEKL. The DNA for the CDR3 is TGCGCCAGCAGCCAAGATTACGAGGGAACTAATGAAAAACTGTTTTTT. Protein product: CASSQDYEGTNEKLFF.

Turning to this clonotype: The junction departs from germline at one end; a sequencing error may be responsible. The rearrangement uses TRBV6-1 and TRBJ2-1; TRBD2 matches 7 bases. Germline-derived CDR1 and CDR2 are MNHNS and SASEGT. CDR3 size: 17 residues. The CDR3 DNA follows: TGTGCCAGCAGGGGTAGGGAGGGAGGCTCTTCCTACTATGAGCAGTTCTTC. This gives the protein CASRGREGGSSYYEQFF.

This clonotype was recorded a few times. The chain has TRBV5-1 and TRBJ2-3; 9 nucleotides match TRBD2. Trimming took 0 bases from V and 1 from J; bases not matched to a gene: 3. The CDR3 has 16 amino acids. Germline V gene lookup returns CDR1 SGHRS and CDR2 YFSETQ. Written as DNA, the CDR3 is TGCGCCAGCAGCTTGGCGTCTAGCGGGGGCACAGATACGCAGTATTTT. Translating gives CASSLASSGGTDTQYF.

The chain joins TRBV10-2 to TRBJ1-1, with D hard to call. V dropped 1 base and J dropped 7 bases, with 4 bases sitting between them. Germline assignment: CDR1 WSHSY and CDR2 SAAADI. The CDR3 loop spans 11 amino acids. CDR3 DNA sequence: TGCGCCAGCAGTGAGTTGCTTGAAGCTTTCTTT. This encodes CASSELLEAFF.

This chain joins TRBV20-1 and TRBJ2-7; D is possibly TRBD1 or TRBD2 (5 bases each). The CDR3 consists of 14 residues. Looked up from germline, CDR1 is DFQATT and CDR2 is SNEGSKA (reference sequence). The V end lost 3 bases, the J end lost 4 bases, and 16 bases lay between the germline ends. CDR3 sequence reads: CSASLWGRRYEQYF. Written as DNA, the CDR3 is TGCAGTGCTAGTCTTTGGGGACGCAGGTACGAGCAGTACTTC.

The chain joins TRBV29-1 to TRBJ1-1, with 7 bases lining up with TRBD1. The CDR3 has 12 residues. Unmatched junction bases numbered 4, after V lost 5 bases and J lost 4 bases. Germline-derived CDR1 and CDR2 are SQVTM and ANQGSEA. The CDR3 region has the DNA TGCAGCGTTAAAAGACAGGGCACTGAAGCTTTCTTT. This codes for CSVKRQGTEAFF. Looking up the rest from reference TRBV29-1 and TRBJ1-1 gives the full variable domain: SAVISQKPSRDICQRGTSLTIQCQVDSQVTMMFWYRQQPGQSLTLIATANQGSEATYESGFVIDKFPISRPNLTFSTLTVSNMSPEDSSIYLCSVKRQGTEAFFGQGTRLTVV.

The sample holds a few counts of this clonotype. A single base separates this from a much larger clone, so it may be a read error. This chain links TRBV12-3 or TRBV12-4 with TRBJ1-4, with 10 bases aligning to TRBD1. This CDR3 has 15 residues. The CDR3 region has the DNA TGTGCCAGCAGTCCCGGGACAGGGGCGGATGAAAAACGGTTTTTT. Translating it yields CASSPGTGADEKRFF.

As concerns this clonotype: Its ends do not fully match the called genes, so a read error is possible. The chain carries TRBV3-1 and TRBJ2-7; TRBD2 agrees at 7 bases. This CDR3 spans 14 amino acids. Germline CDR1 reads LGHDT; CDR2 reads YNNKEL (reference sequence). CDR3 DNA sequence: TGTGTCAGCAGCCGGCGGGAGCTCCCCTACGAGCAGTACTTC. Encoded protein: CVSSRRELPYEQYF.

This clonotype was detected a few times. The chain couples TRBV5-1 to TRBJ1-1; D might be TRBD1 (5 bases). CDR3 size: 16 residues. The V end was cut by 0 bases, the J end by 1 base, with 13 bases between. CDR1 is SGHRS and CDR2 is YFSETQ in the germline V gene. CDR3 DNA sequence: TGCGCCAGCAGCTTGGAGGGACTAAACAGGAACACTGAAGCTTTCTTT. Amino acid sequence: CASSLEGLNRNTEAFF.

The rearrangement joins TRBV6-6 to TRBJ2-5; D might be TRBD1 (6 bases). V lost 11 bases, J lost 4 bases, and 17 bases lay in between. Germline lookup yields CDR1 MNHNY and CDR2 SVGAGI (reference sequence). The CDR3 is 13 amino acids. CDR3 nucleotides: TGTGCCGGAAACCCGACGGACAGAGAGACCCAGTACTTC. This codes for CAGNPTDRETQYF.

This clonotype was counted ten times or more. The V call is TRBV10-3, the J call TRBJ2-5; D is uncertain. Germline values: CDR1 ENHRY, CDR2 SYGVKD. The germline V and J ends were trimmed by 4 bases and 2 bases, with 5 bases remaining between them. The CDR3 spans 12 residues. For the CDR3, the DNA is TGTGCCATCAGTGCGGGTCAAGAGACCCAGTACTTC. This translates into CAISAGQETQYF.

Concerning this clonotype: Being one base from a much bigger clone, this may be a read error. The chain employs TRBV9 and TRBJ1-5; D is perhaps TRBD1 (5 bases). The CDR3 runs to 13 residues. CDR1 is SGDLS, CDR2 YYNGEE, per germline. The CDR3 bases are TGTGCCAGCGGCGTGGGGGGTAATCCGCCCCAGCATTTT. This codes for CASGVGGNPPQHF.

This chain connects TRBV5-1 to TRBJ1-1; possible D gene TRBD1, 6 bases. Germline CDR1 and CDR2: SGHRS and YFSETQ. The CDR3 contains 16 residues. V shed 3 bases and J shed 5 bases, with 20 bases lying between them. Written as DNA, the CDR3 is TGCGCCAGCAGCTCAACCACAGGGACGGGAGGAACTGAAGCTTTCTTT. Its protein product is CASSSTTGTGGTEAFF.

The rearrangement uses TRBV15 and TRBJ2-4; possibly TRBD2 for D (6 bases). The germline CDR1 and CDR2 sequences are LNHNV and YYDKDF (reference sequence). This CDR3 has 16 residues. Trimming removed 0 bases from V and 7 bases from J, with 16 bases in between. The CDR3 nucleotides read TGTGCCACCAGCAGAGACCCGGGACTCACAACCAACATTCAGTACTTC. Translating gives CATSRDPGLTTNIQYF.

This clonotype was counted a few times. J is TRBJ2-3 and V is TRBV2, with TRBD2 identical over 12 bases. This CDR3 region has 15 residues. CDR1 is SNHLY, CDR2 FYNNEI, per germline. Trimming at V came to 6 bases and at J to 6 bases, leaving 7 bases not matched to a gene. The CDR3 region has the DNA TGTGCCAGCAGGGAGCTAGCGGGGGGGCCCGATACGCAGTATTTT. This translates into CASRELAGGPDTQYF.

This clonotype was counted only a few times. The chain couples TRBV6-6 to TRBJ2-1; 8 bases agree with TRBD2. J was trimmed by 7 bases and V by 7 bases; bases with no gene match: 9. The CDR3 spans 14 residues. Per the germline V gene, CDR1 is MNHNY and CDR2 is SVGAGI (reference sequence). In nucleotides, the CDR3 is TGTGCCAGCATTGACGGGGGGGCTAATAATGAGCAGTTCTTC. Translated: CASIDGGANNEQFF.

This chain uses TRBV10-3 with TRBJ2-3, with D uncertain. The CDR3 extends over 13 amino acids. Between the trimmed V and J ends, which lost 0 bases and 5 bases, there was a span of 6 bases. CDR1 and CDR2 from the germline V gene are ENHRY and SYGVKD. The CDR3 DNA is TGTGCCATCAGTGAGTCGGTACGAGATACGCAGTATTTT. This codes for CAISESVRDTQYF.

The chain carries TRBV9 and TRBJ2-1; 8 positions agree with TRBD2. The V segment lost 3 bases and the J segment 8 bases; nucleotides outside the gene matches: 7. The germline V gene encodes CDR1 SGDLS and CDR2 YYNGEE. The CDR3 is 14 residues long. DNA for the CDR3: TGTGCCAGCAGCGCGGGACTAGATTACGATGAGCAGTTCTTC. Amino acids: CASSAGLDYDEQFF.

This clonotype was seen at least ten times. The chain carries TRBV5-1 and TRBJ2-7, with D possibly matching TRBD1 (6 bases). V lost 4 bases, J lost 3 bases, and 17 bases lay in between. This CDR3 comprises 15 residues. CDR1 SGHRS and CDR2 YFSETQ come from the germline V gene. The CDR3 DNA reads as TGCGCCAGCAGCACCCCACAGGGTGGGGTCTACGAGCAGTACTTC. Amino acids: CASSTPQGGVYEQYF.

Here the CDR3 reads CASSGLAGISTDTQYF. CDR3 in DNA: TGTGCCAGCAGTGGATTAGCGGGTATAAGCACAGATACGCAGTATTTT. The chain uses TRBV2 and TRBJ2-3; 7 bases match TRBD2. CDR1 and CDR2 (germline): SNHLY, FYNNEI. V shed 4 bases and J 0 bases; nucleotides not matched to a gene: 7. The CDR3 is 16 amino acids.

This clonotype appeared a few times. The chain couples TRBV15 to TRBJ1-2; D is perhaps TRBD1 (5 bases). Trimming took 3 bases from V and 4 from J, leaving 15 bases between them. The CDR3 has 15 amino acids. CDR1 is LNHNV and CDR2 is YYDKDF in the germline V gene (reference sequence). The CDR3 bases are TGTGCCACCAGCAGCCGATTGACGACAGCCTATGGCTACACCTTC. Amino acids: CATSSRLTTAYGYTF.